The next 29 T cell receptor beta chains were all read from a single sample in a study of CD8 T cells in Susac syndrome. Roughly 0.45 to 1 ug RNA was reverse transcribed with random hexamers. TCRdb recomputed calls from the immunoSEQ multiplex PCR reads with MiXCR, one row per CDR3 protein. In the table there are tens of thousands of distinct CDR3 sequences, roughly 95% of which are singletons. Source material: CD4+ T cells from PBMCs. These receptor sequences come from a human donor with multiple sclerosis.

J is TRBJ2-2 and V is TRBV7-9; D not certain. The CDR3 contains 14 residues. Looked up from germline, CDR1 is SEHNR and CDR2 is FQNEAQ (reference sequence). Trimming left V 0 bases short and J 3 bases short, with 5 bases between. CDR3: CASSLARDTGELFF. DNA of the CDR3: TGTGCCAGCAGCTTAGCTCGGGACACCGGGGAGCTGTTTTTT.

J is TRBJ2-5 and V is TRBV7-9, with TRBD2 identical over 8 bases. J gave up 7 bases and V 3 bases, and 10 bases lay outside the gene matches. This CDR3 contains 15 residues. Per germline, CDR1 SEHNR and CDR2 FQNEAQ (reference sequence). The CDR3 region is CASSFPGGPPRTQYF. For the CDR3, the DNA is TGTGCCAGCAGCTTCCCGGGGGGGCCCCCTAGGACCCAGTACTTC.

V and J are TRBV27 and TRBJ2-1; possible D gene TRBD2, 5 bases. In germline, CDR1 is MNHEY, CDR2 SMNVEV (reference sequence). Trimming stripped 0 bases from V and 5 bases from J, with 11 bases between. The CDR3 is 15 amino acids. DNA of the CDR3: TGTGCCAGCAGTTTATCAGGCGGGCCAAACAATGAGCAGTTCTTC. Its protein product is CASSLSGGPNNEQFF.

A remark on this clonotype: A read error may produce the germline difference seen at one junction end. This chain uses TRBV5-1 with TRBJ2-5; the D is unclear. CDR3 length: 11 residues. Looked up from germline, CDR1 is SGHRS and CDR2 is YFSETQ. This CDR3 reads CASSLEETQYF. CDR3 bases: TGTGCCAGCAGTTTAGAAGAGACCCAGTACTTC.

The chain links TRBV3-1 to TRBJ2-7; a possible D gene is TRBD2 (5 bases). The CDR3 covers 14 residues. Germline V gene lookup returns CDR1 LGHDT and CDR2 YNNKEL (reference sequence). With 1 base removed from V and 2 bases from J, the gap between germline ends came to 9 bases. CDR3 protein: CASSQGLAAYEQYF. Here the CDR3 DNA reads TGTGCCAGCAGCCAAGGGCTAGCCGCCTACGAGCAGTACTTC.

The V and J genes are TRBV2 and TRBJ1-2; unclear D gene. The germline gives CDR1 SNHLY, CDR2 FYNNEI. V was clipped by 0 bases and J by 4 bases, with 15 bases between them. There are 16 residues in the CDR3. CDR3 loop: CASSEAGDTWGYGYTF. The CDR3, as DNA: TGTGCCAGCAGTGAAGCGGGCGACACCTGGGGCTATGGCTACACCTTC.

V and J are TRBV5-1 and TRBJ2-7; D gene unclear. With 7 bases removed from V and 0 bases from J, the gap between germline ends came to 5 bases. The germline CDR1 and CDR2 sequences are SGHRS and YFSETQ. The CDR3 is 11 amino acids. CDR3 in DNA: TGCGCCAGCGCTAGCTCCTACGAGCAGTACTTC. Protein: CASASSYEQYF.

This rearrangement joins TRBV20-1 to TRBJ1-1; D may be TRBD1 (6 bases). The CDR3 consists of 12 residues. CDR1 and CDR2 (germline): DFQATT, SNEGSKA (reference sequence). The CDR3 loop reads CRPKGGNTEAFF. CDR3 nucleotide sequence: TGCAGGCCAAAGGGGGGGAACACTGAAGCTTTCTTT.

About this clonotype itself: At one of its ends the junction is not consistent with the germline gene, which may arise from a read error. The chain joins TRBV6-4 to TRBJ2-6; TRBD1 is a possible D gene (6 bases). The CDR3 is 17 amino acids. From germline, CDR1 is MRHNA and CDR2 SNTAGT. CDR3 DNA sequence: TGTGCCAGCAGCCCAGGACAGTTTAGCTCTAGGGCCAACGTCCTGACTTTC. Translating it yields CASSPGQFSSRANVLTF.

The rearrangement joins TRBV2 to TRBJ1-2; possible D gene TRBD1, 5 bases. In germline, CDR1 is SNHLY, CDR2 FYNNEI. Trimming took off 6 bases at V and 8 bases at J, with 28 bases between the two ends. This CDR3 has 17 residues. CDR3 sequence (DNA): TGTGCCAGCAGAAAATCCGGGCTGGGGACCGGCTCGAGAGGCTACACCTTC. It specifies CASRKSGLGTGSRGYTF.

This chain connects TRBV20-1 to TRBJ1-4, with 10 positions matching TRBD1. CDR1 DFQATT and CDR2 SNEGSKA come from the germline V gene (reference sequence). The ends lost 5 bases at V and 6 bases at J; junction bases unmatched: 3. The CDR3 consists of 13 residues. The CDR3 here is CSAVDRGYEKLFF. As DNA, the CDR3 is TGCAGTGCTGTGGACAGGGGGTATGAAAAACTGTTTTTT.

This clonotype is a singleton in its sample. The genes are TRBV29-1 and TRBJ2-3; TRBD1 aligns across 7 bases. The germline V gene has CDR1 SQVTM and CDR2 ANQGSEA. The CDR3 extends over 12 amino acids. Trimming took 3 bases from V and 4 from J; bases not matched to a gene: 1. Here the CDR3 reads CSVETGPDTQYF. In DNA, the CDR3 is TGCAGCGTTGAGACAGGGCCAGATACGCAGTATTTT.

The V and J genes are TRBV3-1 and TRBJ1-2; 7 nucleotides match TRBD1. V was pared by 1 base and J by 8 bases, with 7 bases of the junction left unmatched. This CDR3 has 14 amino acids. Germline V CDR1 and CDR2: LGHDT, YNNKEL (reference sequence). Written as DNA, the CDR3 is TGTGCCAGCAGCCAAGGGACAGGCGGTGGGGGCTACACCTTC. This sequence encodes CASSQGTGGGGYTF.

The rearrangement links TRBV7-9 to TRBJ2-2, with D uncertain. V was clipped by 1 base and J by 15 bases, with 15 bases between them. Germline assignment: CDR1 SEHNR and CDR2 FQNEAQ (reference sequence). The CDR3 covers 13 residues. The CDR3 DNA sequence: TGTGCCAGCAGCTTAGGAGAGACTCCAACGTTGTTTTTT. Amino acid sequence: CASSLGETPTLFF.

The chain uses TRBV12-3 or TRBV12-4 and TRBJ1-2; weak D call: TRBD1 (5 bases). Trimming shortened V by 1 base and J by 4 bases, and 7 bases separated the two germline ends. This CDR3 contains 13 residues. The CDR3 DNA reads as TGTGCCAGCAGTTTAGAACAGGTCTATGGCTACACCTTC. Translation gives CASSLEQVYGYTF.

The chain couples TRBV6-6 to TRBJ1-3; D call uncertain. The CDR3 is 16 residues long. Deletions cut 2 bases from V and 2 bases from J, with 13 bases between. CDR1 and CDR2 from the germline V gene are MNHNY and SVGAGI (reference sequence). Written as DNA, the CDR3 is TGTGCCAGCAGTTACGTAGGAGAGCTGGCTGGAAACACCATATATTTT. This translates into CASSYVGELAGNTIYF.

The chain recombines TRBV4-2 with TRBJ1-6, with 11 bases aligning to TRBD1. J gave up 3 bases and V 4 bases, and 2 bases lay outside the gene matches. This CDR3 has 16 residues. In germline, CDR1 is LGHNA, CDR2 YNFKEQ. DNA for the CDR3: TGTGCCAGCAGCCCGGGACAGGGGGACTATAATTCACCCCTCCACTTT. Its protein product is CASSPGQGDYNSPLHF.

This clonotype was detected a few times. The CDR3 nucleotides read TGTGCCAGCAGCTTAGGCCCGGCGGGACAGGGAGCCCACGAGCAGTACTTC. This encodes CASSLGPAGQGAHEQYF. The chain recombines TRBV7-2 with TRBJ2-7; 9 bases are a match to TRBD1. V shed 1 base and J 5 bases; nucleotides not matched to a gene: 12. The CDR3 consists of 17 residues. Germline CDR1 reads SGHTA; CDR2 reads FQGNSA.

The chain has TRBV7-6 and TRBJ2-7; perhaps TRBD2 as D (5 bases). Germline V gene data show CDR1 as SGHVS and CDR2 as FNYEAQ. CDR3 length: 12 residues. V lost 5 bases and J 4 bases, leaving 9 bases between the germline ends. The CDR3 protein is CASSRSGYEQYF. The CDR3 DNA is TGTGCCAGCAGCCGATCGGGGTACGAGCAGTACTTC.

The V and J genes are TRBV20-1 and TRBJ1-6, with a tentative D call TRBD1 (5 bases). In germline, CDR1 is DFQATT, CDR2 SNEGSKA (reference sequence). The CDR3 has 15 residues. V lost 1 base, J lost 9 bases, and 16 bases lay in between. The CDR3 DNA is TGCAGTGCTAGAGGCCCCGGGACGGAAGGTTCACCCCTCCACTTT. Amino acid sequence: CSARGPGTEGSPLHF.

V usage is TRBV28 and J usage is TRBJ2-1, with TRBD2 identical over 15 bases. Germline CDR1 is MDHEN and CDR2 is SYDVKM. The CDR3 has 16 residues. Trimming removed 8 bases from V and 5 bases from J; junction bases left unmatched: 7. The CDR3, as DNA: TGTGCCAGCGGTTGGACTAGCGGGGGGGCAAACAATGAGCAGTTCTTC. Encoded protein: CASGWTSGGANNEQFF. The full variable domain, rest sourced from reference TRBV28 and TRBJ2-1, is DVKVTQSSRYLVKRTGEKVFLECVQDMDHENMFWYRQDPGLGLRLIYFSYDVKMKEKGDIPEGYSVSREKKERFSLILESASTNQTSMYLCASGWTSGGANNEQFFGPGTRLTVL.

This sequence joins TRBV12-3 or TRBV12-4 and TRBJ2-7, with a tentative D call TRBD2 (5 bases). The CDR3 consists of 16 residues. The V end was cut by 6 bases, the J end by 3 bases, with 21 bases between. CDR3 residues: CASSPSRSRAVYEQYF. The CDR3 bases are TGTGCCAGCAGCCCCAGCCGGAGCAGAGCGGTCTACGAGCAGTACTTC.

The J gene is TRBJ1-1, the V gene TRBV10-3, with D unclear. V was clipped by 5 bases and J by 1 base, with 8 bases between them. Germline CDR1 ENHRY, CDR2 SYGVKD. CDR3 length: 13 residues. CDR3 nucleotides: TGTGCCATCAGTTTGGGCCGGAACACTGAAGCTTTCTTT. This codes for CAISLGRNTEAFF.

V usage is TRBV4-1 and J usage is TRBJ1-1, with D perhaps TRBD1 (6 bases). The CDR3 extends over 20 amino acids. Germline CDR1 is MGHRA and CDR2 is YSYEKL. V was shortened by 0 bases and J by 4 bases, with 27 bases between the two germline ends. This CDR3 reads CASSQEYPRSQGWWGTEAFF. The CDR3 coding sequence is TGCGCCAGCAGCCAAGAGTATCCCCGATCCCAGGGGTGGTGGGGCACTGAAGCTTTCTTT.

V is TRBV20-1 and J is TRBJ1-5; the D is unclear. CDR1 and CDR2 from the germline V gene are DFQATT and SNEGSKA (reference sequence). The V end lost 1 base, the J end lost 0 bases, and 7 bases lay between the germline ends. The CDR3 loop spans 14 amino acids. The CDR3 DNA reads as TGCAGTGCTAGAGGACAATATAGCAATCAGCCCCAGCATTTT. This codes for CSARGQYSNQPQHF.

This clonotype has a handful of counts. This chain joins TRBV20-1 and TRBJ2-7, with 7 bases identical to TRBD1. CDR1 and CDR2 from the germline V gene are DFQATT and SNEGSKA (reference sequence). This CDR3 region has 13 residues. J lost 2 bases, V lost 6 bases, and 7 bases had no gene match. CDR3 in DNA: TGCAGTGCATTACTCACAGGGGCCTACGAGCAGTACTTC. Translation gives CSALLTGAYEQYF.

This clonotype was detected only once. The limits of the CDR3 on the DNA are not certain, so only TCRdb's listed CDR3 is given. The J gene is TRBJ2-3, the V gene TRBV4-1; the table's TRBD2 call for D was not verified on the DNA. CDR1 is MGHRA, CDR2 YSYEKL, per germline. The CDR3 is 13 amino acids long, termini counted. CDR3 protein: CASSQVGGGAVCF.

This clonotype appeared a single time. The chain combines TRBV29-1 with TRBJ2-5, with 12 bases lining up with TRBD2. CDR3 length: 16 residues. From germline, CDR1 is SQVTM and CDR2 ANQGSEA. J lost 5 bases, V lost 3 bases, and 10 bases had no gene match. The CDR3 reads CSVEGLGLAGGETQYF. The CDR3 bases are TGCAGCGTTGAGGGTCTGGGACTAGCGGGTGGTGAGACCCAGTACTTC.

This clonotype was observed once. The V call is TRBV12-3 or TRBV12-4, the J call TRBJ2-5; D uncertain. Between the trimmed V and J ends, which lost 3 bases and 2 bases, there was a span of 10 bases. CDR3 size: 14 residues. CDR3: CASSLWERQETQYF. As DNA, the CDR3 is TGTGCCAGCAGTTTGTGGGAAAGGCAAGAGACCCAGTACTTC.